These 17 T cell receptor beta chains originate from one sample sequenced in a study of T cell repertoires in cytomegalovirus infection. A single record per CDR3 protein comes from TCRdb applying MiXCR to the reads. Of around 320,000 distinct CDR3 sequences listed, 9% to 9.5% are singletons. The sequenced material came from PBMCs. The receptors stem from a human donor in good health (CMV status not recorded). Some clones in this sample may be carry-over from other donors' samples.

This clonotype was counted ten times or more. The J gene is TRBJ1-1, the V gene TRBV6-2 or TRBV6-3; D uncertain. Germline V gives CDR1 MNHEY, CDR2 SVGEGT. CDR3 length: 15 residues. V was pared by 4 bases and J by 0 bases, with 12 bases between. The CDR3 loop is CASSSRDNMNTEAFF. The CDR3 DNA follows: TGTGCCAGCAGTTCCCGTGACAATATGAACACTGAAGCTTTCTTT.

This clonotype was detected many times. This chain links TRBV7-2 with TRBJ2-3; D is ambiguous. The V gene's germline CDR1 is SGHTA and CDR2 FQGNSA. Trimming removed 3 bases from V and 1 base from J, with 17 bases in between. The CDR3 sequence is 17 residues long. The CDR3 is CASSFTLGRYGTDTQYF. CDR3 bases: TGTGCCAGCAGCTTCACCCTCGGCCGATATGGCACAGATACGCAGTATTTT.

This chain joins TRBV2 and TRBJ2-5, with TRBD2 matching 10 bases. V was pared by 5 bases and J by 4 bases, with 13 bases of the junction left unmatched. From germline, CDR1 is SNHLY and CDR2 FYNNEI. The CDR3 sequence is 17 residues long. Here the CDR3 DNA reads TGTGCCAGCAGTTCACCGGGACTAGCGTCTTGGGGAGAGACCCAGTACTTC. Protein product: CASSSPGLASWGETQYF.

The genes are TRBV20-1 and TRBJ2-1; 7 bases map to TRBD2. This CDR3 comprises 15 residues. Germline CDR1 is DFQATT and CDR2 is SNEGSKA (reference sequence). V shed 1 base and J 4 bases; nucleotides not matched to a gene: 7. Here the CDR3 reads CSARGLAVTYNEQFF. CDR3 DNA: TGCAGTGCTAGAGGCCTAGCGGTGACTTACAATGAGCAGTTCTTC.

In its sample, this clonotype was seen a few times. This sequence joins TRBV6-2 or TRBV6-3 and TRBJ2-1; a possible D gene is TRBD2 (5 bases). The CDR3 sequence is 15 residues long. The germline V and J ends were trimmed by 2 bases and 2 bases, with 10 bases remaining between them. Germline CDR1 reads MNHEY; CDR2 reads SVGEGT. In DNA form, the CDR3 reads TGTGCCAGCAGTTACCGGACTGGACCCTACAATGAGCAGTTCTTC. This codes for CASSYRTGPYNEQFF.

The rearrangement links TRBV12-3 or TRBV12-4 to TRBJ2-2; tentatively, D is TRBD1 or TRBD2 (5 bases each). The CDR3 is 15 amino acids. V shed 5 bases and J shed 0 bases, with 10 bases lying between them. The CDR3 loop reads CASSRGAANTGELFF. DNA for the CDR3: TGTGCCAGCAGTAGAGGGGCCGCGAACACCGGGGAGCTGTTTTTT.

This clonotype showed up just a few times. The chain carries TRBV7-4 and TRBJ1-1; no clear D gene. Germline V CDR1 and CDR2: SGHVT, SQSDAQ. The CDR3 spans 15 residues. The germline V and J ends were trimmed by 1 base and 1 base, with 10 bases remaining between them. The CDR3 region is CASSLVARRNTEAFF. Written as DNA, the CDR3 is TGTGCCAGCAGCTTAGTTGCGAGAAGGAACACTGAAGCTTTCTTT.

In the case of this clonotype: Sequence at one end of the junction differs from germline and may be a read error. V and J are TRBV27 and TRBJ2-1; D ambiguous. CDR3 length: 13 amino acids. The germline CDR1 and CDR2 sequences are MNHEY and SMNVEV (reference sequence). The CDR3 is CTSSLGDNNEQFF. The CDR3 DNA reads TGTACCAGCAGTCTCGGAGATAACAATGAGCAGTTCTTC.

There are many counts of this clonotype. V is TRBV27 and J is TRBJ2-7; D is perhaps TRBD1 (6 bases). The V gene lost 6 bases and the J gene lost 4 bases, with 10 bases spanning the gap. This CDR3 has 12 amino acids. The germline V gene has CDR1 MNHEY and CDR2 SMNVEV (reference sequence). CDR3 amino acids: CASSRGQYEQYF. CDR3 DNA sequence: TGTGCCAGCAGCAGGGGCCAATACGAGCAGTACTTC.

The sample holds many counts of this clonotype. V gene TRBV5-4 combines with J gene TRBJ2-3; a possible D gene is TRBD1 (5 bases). Trimming left V 2 bases short and J 4 bases short, with 14 bases between. CDR3 length: 15 residues. Looked up from germline, CDR1 is SGHNT and CDR2 is YYREEE (reference sequence). CDR3 sequence (DNA): TGTGCCAGCAGCTTTGTTCAGGGTGAAGCAGATACGCAGTATTTT. Translated: CASSFVQGEADTQYF.

About this clonotype itself: A read error may produce the germline difference seen at one junction end. This rearrangement joins TRBV7-2 to TRBJ2-1; 9 positions match TRBD2. The germline CDR1 and CDR2 sequences are SGHTA and FQGNSA. The CDR3 sequence is 12 residues long. CDR3 residues: CASSSPGLAENF. The CDR3 DNA reads as TGTGCCAGCAGCTCGCCGGGACTAGCCGAGAACTTC.

The rearrangement uses TRBV20-1 and TRBJ2-1; 8 positions agree with TRBD2. Germline values: CDR1 DFQATT, CDR2 SNEGSKA (reference sequence). The CDR3 sequence is 15 residues long. V dropped 6 bases and J dropped 0; count of bases not matched to a gene: 7. CDR3 DNA sequence: TGCAGTGCAATCAAGCGGGAGCGCTCCTACAATGAGCAGTTCTTC. Its protein product is CSAIKRERSYNEQFF.

In its sample, this clonotype was seen a few times. The chain joins TRBV19 to TRBJ2-7, with TRBD2 matching 9 bases. The CDR3 sequence is 15 residues long. V shed 5 bases, J shed 7 bases, and the junction held 12 bases outside the gene matches. Germline CDR1 and CDR2: LNHDA and SQIVND (reference sequence). The CDR3 spells CASSASLAGLGEQYF. Here the CDR3 DNA reads TGTGCCAGTAGTGCCTCACTAGCGGGCTTGGGGGAGCAGTACTTC.

This clonotype was counted ten times or more. V and J are TRBV4-1 and TRBJ2-5; D possibly corresponds to TRBD2 (5 bases). Germline V gene sequence: CDR1 MGHRA, CDR2 YSYEKL. The CDR3 runs 13 residues. Trimming took off 8 bases at V and 4 bases at J, with 14 bases between the two ends. This CDR3 reads CASSLAPGETQYF. CDR3 DNA: TGCGCCAGCTCTCTAGCCCCGGGAGAGACCCAGTACTTC.

This clonotype occurred many times. This rearrangement joins TRBV11-2 to TRBJ1-4, with TRBD1 as a possible D gene (6 bases). CDR1 is SGHAT and CDR2 is FQNNGV in the germline V gene. V lost 0 bases to trimming and J lost 12 bases, with 23 bases between them. The CDR3 runs 17 residues. DNA of the CDR3: TGTGCCAGCAGCTTAGACCGCAGGGGTCCAAGCGGGTTCCAACTGTTTTTT. It specifies CASSLDRRGPSGFQLFF.

The V gene is TRBV20-1, the J gene TRBJ1-3; D not resolved. The germline CDR1 and CDR2 sequences are DFQATT and SNEGSKA (reference sequence). This CDR3 region has 16 residues. Between the trimmed V and J ends, which lost 6 bases and 2 bases, there was a span of 20 bases. CDR3 sequence: CSARSDVPSAGNTIYF. The CDR3 DNA follows: TGCAGTGCCAGGTCGGACGTACCATCGGCTGGAAACACCATATATTTT.

Many counts were recorded for this clonotype. This chain uses TRBV7-9 with TRBJ1-1; D remains unclear. Germline lookup yields CDR1 SEHNR and CDR2 FQNEAQ (reference sequence). V was clipped by 5 bases and J by 4 bases, with 14 bases between them. The CDR3 runs 14 residues. This chain's CDR3 is CASSPVEGITEAFF. The CDR3, as DNA: TGTGCCAGCAGCCCCGTGGAGGGTATCACTGAAGCTTTCTTT.